This T cell receptor (beta chain) was recovered during a study of control samples from healthy donors and cancer patients. This clone was picked up one time. The CDR3 totals 14 residues. Trimming took off 0 bases at V and 6 bases at J, with 9 bases between the two ends. Germline V gene data show CDR1 as SGHNT and CDR2 as YYREEE (reference sequence). This table comes from immunoSEQ multiplex PCR, and its TCRdb copy is limited to in-frame clones, with some not included. The sample has some 71,000 clones; more than 70% are singletons. The sequence came from a man in his 60s with colorectal cancer. V is TRBV5-4 and J is TRBJ1-4; tentatively, D is TRBD1 (6 bases). Sequencing was performed on PBMCs. CDR3 sequence reads: CASSLGPGDEKLFF. The CDR3 DNA sequence: TGTGCCAGCAGCTTGGGGCCAGGGGATGAAAAACTGTTTTTT.